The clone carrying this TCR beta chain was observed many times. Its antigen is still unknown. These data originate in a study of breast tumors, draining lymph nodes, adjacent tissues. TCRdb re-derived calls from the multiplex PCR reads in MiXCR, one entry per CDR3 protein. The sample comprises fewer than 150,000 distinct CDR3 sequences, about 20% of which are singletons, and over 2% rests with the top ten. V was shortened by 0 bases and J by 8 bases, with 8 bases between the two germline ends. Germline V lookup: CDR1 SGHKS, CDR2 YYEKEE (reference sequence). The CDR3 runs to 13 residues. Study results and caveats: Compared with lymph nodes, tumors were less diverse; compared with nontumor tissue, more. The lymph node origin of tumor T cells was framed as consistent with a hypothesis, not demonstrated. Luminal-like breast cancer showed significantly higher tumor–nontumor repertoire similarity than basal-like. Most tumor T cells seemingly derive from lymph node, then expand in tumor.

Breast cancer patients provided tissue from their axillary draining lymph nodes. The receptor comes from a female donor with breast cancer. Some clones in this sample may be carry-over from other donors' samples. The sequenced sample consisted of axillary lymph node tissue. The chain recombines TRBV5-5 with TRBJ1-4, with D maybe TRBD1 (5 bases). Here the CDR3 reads CASSLVPGEKLFF. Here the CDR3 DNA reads TGTGCCAGCAGCTTGGTACCAGGGGAAAAACTGTTTTTT.